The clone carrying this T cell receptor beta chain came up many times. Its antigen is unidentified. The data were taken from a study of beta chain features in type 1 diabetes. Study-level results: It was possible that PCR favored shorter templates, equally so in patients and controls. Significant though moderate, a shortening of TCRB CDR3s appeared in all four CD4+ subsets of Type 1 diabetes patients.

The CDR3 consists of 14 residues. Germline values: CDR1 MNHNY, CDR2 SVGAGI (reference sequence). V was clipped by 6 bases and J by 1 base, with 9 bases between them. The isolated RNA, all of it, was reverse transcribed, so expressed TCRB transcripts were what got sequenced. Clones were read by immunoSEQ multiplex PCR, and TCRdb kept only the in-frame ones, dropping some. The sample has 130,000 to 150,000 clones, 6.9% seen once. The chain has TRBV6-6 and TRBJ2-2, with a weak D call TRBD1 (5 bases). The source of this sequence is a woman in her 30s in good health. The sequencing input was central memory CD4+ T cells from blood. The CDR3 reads CASSRGQNTGELFF. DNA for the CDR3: TGTGCCAGCAGCCGTGGACAGAACACCGGGGAGCTGTTTTTT.